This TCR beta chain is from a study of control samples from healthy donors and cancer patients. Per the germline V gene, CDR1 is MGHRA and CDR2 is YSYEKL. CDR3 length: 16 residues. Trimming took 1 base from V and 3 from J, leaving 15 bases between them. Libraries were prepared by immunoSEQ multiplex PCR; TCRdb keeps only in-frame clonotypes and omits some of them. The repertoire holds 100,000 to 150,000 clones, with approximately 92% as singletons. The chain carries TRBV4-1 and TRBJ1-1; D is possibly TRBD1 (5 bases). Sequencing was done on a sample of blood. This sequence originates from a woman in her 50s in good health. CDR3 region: CASSQVRGPPDTEAFF. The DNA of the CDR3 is TGCGCCAGCAGCCAAGTCCGGGGACCGCCGGACACTGAAGCTTTCTTT.